The clone carrying this T cell receptor beta chain was detected only a few times. Antigen unknown. The data derive from a study of shared clonotypes between healthy human individuals. Study-wide background: Three plates each covered CD4 naive and memory; CD8 naive two, CD8 memory one. General observations from the study: Naive CD4 clonotypes overlapped across several donors at 4.5% to 5.5%.

CDR3 length: 14 residues. Germline loops: CDR1 SNHLY, CDR2 FYNNEI. V was shortened by 6 bases and J by 4 bases, with 13 bases between the two germline ends. This table comes from immunoSEQ multiplex PCR, and its TCRdb copy is limited to in-frame clones, with some not included. The data contain some 980,000 clones, approximately 76% of them seen just once; the ten biggest clones take up about 1.5%. None of the donors, who were healthy HIV-negative adults, had recently had acute infections or vaccinations. Researchers partitioned CD4+ cells into CD45RA+ naive and CD45RA-negative memory subsets. The sequence came from a man aged 18 to 35 in good health. Sequenced material: memory CD4+ T cells sorted from blood. The subset denotes: CD45RA-negative fraction. This chain links TRBV2 with TRBJ1-5; no reliable D call. The CDR3 DNA reads TGTGCCAGCAGCGAGGTACAGAAGAATCAGCCCCAGCATTTT. Protein sequence: CASSEVQKNQPQHF. Together with reference TRBV2 and TRBJ1-5, the CDR3 gives the full variable domain: EPEVTQTPSHQVTQMGQEVILRCVPISNHLYFYWYRQILGQKVEFLVSFYNNEISEKSEIFDDQFSVERPDGSNFTLKIRSTKLEDSAMYFCASSEVQKNQPQHFGDGTRLSIL.